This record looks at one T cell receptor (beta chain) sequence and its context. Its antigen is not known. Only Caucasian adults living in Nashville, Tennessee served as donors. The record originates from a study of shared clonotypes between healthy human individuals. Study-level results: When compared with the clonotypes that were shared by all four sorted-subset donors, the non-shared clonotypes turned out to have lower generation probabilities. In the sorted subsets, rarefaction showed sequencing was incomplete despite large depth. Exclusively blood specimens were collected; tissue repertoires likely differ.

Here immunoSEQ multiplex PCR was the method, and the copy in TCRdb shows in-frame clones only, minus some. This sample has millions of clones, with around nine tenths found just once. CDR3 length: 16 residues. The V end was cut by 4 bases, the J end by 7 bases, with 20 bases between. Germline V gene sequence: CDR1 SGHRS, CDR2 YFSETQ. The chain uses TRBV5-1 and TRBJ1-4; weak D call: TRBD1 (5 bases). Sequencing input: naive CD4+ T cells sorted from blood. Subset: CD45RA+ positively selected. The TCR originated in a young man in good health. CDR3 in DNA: TGCGCCAGCAGCCTTTCGAACAGCCCTAGGGGTGAAAAACTGTTTTTT. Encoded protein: CASSLSNSPRGEKLFF.